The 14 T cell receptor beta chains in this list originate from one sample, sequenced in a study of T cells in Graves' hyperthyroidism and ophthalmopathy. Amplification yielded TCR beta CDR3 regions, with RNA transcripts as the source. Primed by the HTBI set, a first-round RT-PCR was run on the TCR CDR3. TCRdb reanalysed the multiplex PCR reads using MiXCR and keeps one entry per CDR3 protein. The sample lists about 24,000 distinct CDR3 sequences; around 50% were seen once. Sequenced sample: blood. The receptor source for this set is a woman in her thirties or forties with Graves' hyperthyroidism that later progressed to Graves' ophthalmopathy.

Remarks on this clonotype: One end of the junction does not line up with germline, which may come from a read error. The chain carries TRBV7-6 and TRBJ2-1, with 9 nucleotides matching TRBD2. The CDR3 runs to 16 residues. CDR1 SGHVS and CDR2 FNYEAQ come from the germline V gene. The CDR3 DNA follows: TGTGCCAGCAGCTTAAGCAGCGGGGGGCCCTACAGTGAGCAGTTCTTC. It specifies CASSLSSGGPYSEQFF.

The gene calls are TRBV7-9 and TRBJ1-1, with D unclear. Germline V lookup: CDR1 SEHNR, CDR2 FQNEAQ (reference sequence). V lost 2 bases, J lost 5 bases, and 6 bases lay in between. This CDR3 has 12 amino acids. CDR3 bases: TGTGCCAGCAGCTTATTCGGAACTGAAGCTTTCTTT. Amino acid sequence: CASSLFGTEAFF. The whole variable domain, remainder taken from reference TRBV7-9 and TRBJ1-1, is DTGVSQNPRHKITKRGQNVTFRCDPISEHNRLYWYRQTLGQGPEFLTYFQNEAQLEKSRLLSDRFSAERPKGSFSTLEIQRTEQGDSAMYLCASSLFGTEAFFGQGTRLTVV.

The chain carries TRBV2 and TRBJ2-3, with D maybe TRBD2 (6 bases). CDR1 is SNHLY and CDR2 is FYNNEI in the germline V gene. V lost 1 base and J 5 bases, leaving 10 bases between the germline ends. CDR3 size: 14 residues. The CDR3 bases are TGTGCCAGCAGTGAAGGGCCCGGGGGAGATACGCAGTATTTT. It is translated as CASSEGPGGDTQYF.

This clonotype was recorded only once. CDR3 nucleotide sequence: TGTGCCAGCAGCGTAGCTGCCAGGGGGGAAGGCTACACCTTC. This codes for CASSVAARGEGYTF. V gene TRBV9 combines with J gene TRBJ1-2, with 7 positions matching TRBD1. Trimming removed 0 bases from V and 8 bases from J; junction bases left unmatched: 7. The CDR3 spans 14 residues. Per the germline V gene, CDR1 is SGDLS and CDR2 is YYNGEE.

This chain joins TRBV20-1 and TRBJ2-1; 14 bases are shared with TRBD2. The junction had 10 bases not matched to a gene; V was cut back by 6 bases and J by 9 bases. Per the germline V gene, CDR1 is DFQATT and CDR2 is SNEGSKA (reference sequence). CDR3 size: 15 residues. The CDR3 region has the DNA TGCAGTGCCCCGCATCGACTAGCGGGAGGGACTGAGCAGTTCTTC. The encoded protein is CSAPHRLAGGTEQFF.

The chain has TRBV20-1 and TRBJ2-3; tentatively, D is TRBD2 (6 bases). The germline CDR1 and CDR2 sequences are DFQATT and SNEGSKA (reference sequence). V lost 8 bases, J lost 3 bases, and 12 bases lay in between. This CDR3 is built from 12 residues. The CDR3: CSPLAATDTQYF. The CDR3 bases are TGCAGTCCACTAGCTGCGACAGATACGCAGTATTTT.

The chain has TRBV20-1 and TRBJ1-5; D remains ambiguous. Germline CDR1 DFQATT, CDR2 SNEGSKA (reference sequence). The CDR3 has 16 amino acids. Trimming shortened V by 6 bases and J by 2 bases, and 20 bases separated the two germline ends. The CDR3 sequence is CSARKDRAGGNQPQHF. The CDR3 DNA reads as TGCAGTGCCCGCAAGGATCGGGCAGGAGGCAATCAGCCCCAGCATTTT.

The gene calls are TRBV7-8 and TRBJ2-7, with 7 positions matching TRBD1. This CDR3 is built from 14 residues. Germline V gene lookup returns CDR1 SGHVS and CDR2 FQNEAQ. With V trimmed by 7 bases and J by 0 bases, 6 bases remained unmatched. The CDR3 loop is CASTRQGLSYEQYF. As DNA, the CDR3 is TGTGCCAGCACCCGACAGGGCCTCTCCTACGAGCAGTACTTC.

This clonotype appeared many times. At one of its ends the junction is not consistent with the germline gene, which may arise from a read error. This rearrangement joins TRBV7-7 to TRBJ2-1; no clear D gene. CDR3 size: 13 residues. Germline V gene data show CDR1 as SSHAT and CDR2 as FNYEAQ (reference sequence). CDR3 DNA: TGTGCTAGCAGCTTACAGCCCTCGGGTGAGCAGTTCTTC. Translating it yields CASSLQPSGEQFF.

The CDR3 spells CASSQRAGGAYEQYF. CDR3 in DNA: TGCGCCAGCAGCCAACGCGCAGGAGGGGCCTACGAGCAGTACTTC. The chain is built from TRBV4-1 and TRBJ2-7; D perhaps matches TRBD2 (6 bases). Deletions cut 2 bases from V and 2 bases from J, with 13 bases between. Germline loops: CDR1 MGHRA, CDR2 YSYEKL. The CDR3 sequence is 15 residues long.

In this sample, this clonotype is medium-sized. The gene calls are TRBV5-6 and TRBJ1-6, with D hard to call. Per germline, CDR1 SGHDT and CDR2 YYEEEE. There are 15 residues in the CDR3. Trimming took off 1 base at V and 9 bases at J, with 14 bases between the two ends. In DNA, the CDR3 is TGTGCCAGCAGCTTGTTAGGGCAGTCCGGTTCACCCCTCCACTTT. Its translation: CASSLLGQSGSPLHF.

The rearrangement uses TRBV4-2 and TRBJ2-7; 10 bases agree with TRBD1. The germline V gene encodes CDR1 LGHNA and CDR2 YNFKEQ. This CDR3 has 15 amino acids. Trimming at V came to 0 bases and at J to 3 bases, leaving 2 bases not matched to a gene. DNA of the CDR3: TGTGCCAGCAGCCAAGAAGGGACAGGGGACTACGAGCAGTACTTC. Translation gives CASSQEGTGDYEQYF.

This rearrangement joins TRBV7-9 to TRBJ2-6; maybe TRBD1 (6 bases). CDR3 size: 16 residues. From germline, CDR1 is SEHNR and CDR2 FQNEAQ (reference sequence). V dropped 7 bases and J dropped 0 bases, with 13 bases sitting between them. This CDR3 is CASTRDTASGANVLTF. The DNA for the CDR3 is TGTGCCAGCACCCGGGACACAGCCTCTGGGGCCAACGTCCTGACTTTC.

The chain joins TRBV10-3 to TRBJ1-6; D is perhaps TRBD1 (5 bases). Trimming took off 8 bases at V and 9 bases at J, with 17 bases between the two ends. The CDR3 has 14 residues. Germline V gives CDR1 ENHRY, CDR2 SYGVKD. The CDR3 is CAIGLGAGSSPLHF. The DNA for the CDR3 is TGTGCCATCGGCCTAGGGGCGGGGAGTTCACCCCTCCACTTT.